This entry is about one T cell receptor beta chain. What it binds is not known. Trimming took 0 bases from V and 7 from J, leaving 12 bases between them. In germline, CDR1 is SNHLY, CDR2 FYNNEI. The CDR3 runs to 14 residues. This record comes from a study of CD8 T cells in ankylosing spondylitis. Overall study results and limits: A motif of roughly eight highly homologous TCR beta variants was seen as apparently characteristic of ankylosing spondylitis blood.

It was by quantitative 5'-RACE with molecular barcodes that TCR beta libraries were made. From the 5' RACE reads, TCRdb called clonotypes with MiXCR, one entry per CDR3 protein. Here the sample spans some 330,000 distinct CDR3 sequences, less than 9.5% being singletons. The chain carries TRBV2 and TRBJ1-2; tentative D call: TRBD1 (6 bases). The sequenced sample was blood, either unsorted or a sorted T cell fraction (not recorded which). The TCR was taken from a male donor with ankylosing spondylitis. The CDR3 is CASSEAIRGSGYTF. The DNA for the CDR3 is TGTGCCAGCAGTGAAGCCATCAGGGGCTCTGGCTACACCTTC.